One sample yielded the 14 T cell receptor beta chains listed below, sequenced in a study of T cell repertoires in cytomegalovirus infection. Using its own MiXCR run on the reads, TCRdb lists one record per CDR3 protein. The data show over 250,000 distinct CDR3 sequences, 22% seen once. Which antigens these TCRs recognize remains unknown. The sample consisted of cultured PBMCs, taken from culture after CMV antigen stimulation. The receptors shown here come from a human donor in good health (CMV status not recorded). Some clones in this sample may be carry-over from other donors' samples.

This chain joins TRBV20-1 and TRBJ2-1; 10 bases map to TRBD1. This CDR3 spans 18 amino acids. The germline V gene has CDR1 DFQATT and CDR2 SNEGSKA (reference sequence). The V and J ends lost 4 bases and 0 bases, in that order; junction bases with no gene match: 12. CDR3 sequence reads: CSAKTTGQGLYSYNEQFF. CDR3 DNA sequence: TGCAGTGCTAAAACTACGGGACAGGGGTTATACTCCTACAATGAGCAGTTCTTC.

The chain employs TRBV20-1 and TRBJ2-5; D gene uncertain. The CDR3 totals 12 residues. The V end lost 6 bases, the J end lost 4 bases, and 12 bases lay between the germline ends. Germline values: CDR1 DFQATT, CDR2 SNEGSKA (reference sequence). CDR3 residues: CSAVGSRETQYF. In DNA form, the CDR3 reads TGCAGTGCCGTAGGTAGCAGAGAGACCCAGTACTTC.

This clonotype was seen repeatedly, ten times or more. This sequence joins TRBV7-2 and TRBJ2-5, with 7 bases fitting TRBD2. CDR1 and CDR2 from the germline V gene are SGHTA and FQGNSA. The junction had 4 bases not matched to a gene; V was cut back by 1 base and J by 2 bases. The CDR3 is made up of 15 amino acids. CDR3 nucleotides: TGTGCCAGCAGCTTAGGCGGGGGAGTGCAAGAGACCCAGTACTTC. This gives the protein CASSLGGGVQETQYF.

This clonotype was seen ten or more times. V and J are TRBV11-2 and TRBJ2-5, with D perhaps matching TRBD2 (6 bases). This CDR3 is 13 amino acids long. Looked up from germline, CDR1 is SGHAT and CDR2 is FQNNGV. V was clipped by 3 bases and J by 5 bases, with 10 bases between them. In nucleotides, the CDR3 is TGTGCCAGCAGCTTCGGGGGTATTGAGACCCAGTACTTC. Protein: CASSFGGIETQYF. Based on the CDR3 plus reference TRBV11-2 and TRBJ2-5, the full variable domain is EAGVAQSPRYKIIEKRQSVAFWCNPISGHATLYWYQQILGQGPKLLIQFQNNGVVDDSQLPKDRFSAERLKGVDSTLKIQPAKLEDSAVYLCASSFGGIETQYFGPGTRLLVL.

This clonotype was recorded at least ten times. The rearrangement joins TRBV6-1 to TRBJ2-7, with D possibly being TRBD2 (6 bases). The V end lost 3 bases, the J end lost 3 bases, and 15 bases lay between the germline ends. The germline V gene has CDR1 MNHNS and CDR2 SASEGT. The CDR3 is 15 amino acids. Here the CDR3 DNA reads TGTGCCAGCAGTGATCCCGGGGGACCCGACTACGAGCAGTACTTC. This encodes CASSDPGGPDYEQYF.

A few counts support this clonotype. V is TRBV6-1 and J is TRBJ1-2; D uncertain. CDR1 MNHNS and CDR2 SASEGT come from the germline V gene. The CDR3 consists of 14 residues. The V gene lost 0 bases and the J gene lost 4 bases, with 9 bases spanning the gap. CDR3 DNA sequence: TGTGCCAGCAGTGAAGCGTCGCCGATCTATGGCTACACCTTC. Translation: CASSEASPIYGYTF.

The table lists this clonotype with many counts. The chain has TRBV7-2 and TRBJ1-3, with D uncertain. The CDR3 loop spans 15 amino acids. Trimming pared 0 bases from V and 0 bases from J, leaving 6 bases between. The germline gives CDR1 SGHTA, CDR2 FQGNSA. The chain's CDR3 is CASSLARVSGNTIYF. The DNA of the CDR3 is TGTGCCAGCAGCTTAGCGCGAGTCTCTGGAAACACCATATATTTT.

This chain joins TRBV6-2 or TRBV6-3 and TRBJ1-1, with D possibly matching TRBD1 (5 bases). Trimming stripped 2 bases from V and 5 bases from J, with 9 bases between. Germline-derived CDR1 and CDR2 are MNHEY and SVGEGT. The CDR3 length is 13 residues. Here the CDR3 reads CASSYGGITEAFF. Here the CDR3 DNA reads TGTGCCAGCAGTTACGGGGGGATAACTGAAGCTTTCTTT.

The rearrangement links TRBV7-9 to TRBJ2-3; tentative D call: TRBD1 (6 bases). CDR3 size: 23 residues. The germline CDR1 and CDR2 sequences are SEHNR and FQNEAQ (reference sequence). Trimming removed 3 bases at V and 1 base at J, with 35 bases between. The CDR3 loop is CASSFRLTIRQVDPHSRTDTQYF. The CDR3 DNA follows: TGTGCCAGCAGCTTCCGACTCACGATTAGACAGGTTGACCCTCATTCCCGCACAGATACGCAGTATTTT.

This sequence joins TRBV7-2 and TRBJ2-2, with no clear D. Between the trimmed V and J ends, which lost 7 bases and 7 bases, there was a span of 10 bases. The germline V gene has CDR1 SGHTA and CDR2 FQGNSA. The CDR3 length is 12 residues. The chain's CDR3 is CASKGSGGELFF. CDR3 DNA sequence: TGTGCCAGCAAGGGTTCCGGCGGGGAGCTGTTTTTT.

Comment on this clonotype: A much larger clone is a single base away; this may be a read error. V usage is TRBV6-5 and J usage is TRBJ1-2; the D gene is possibly TRBD1 (6 bases). Germline V CDR1 and CDR2: MNHEY, SVGAGI. Trimming took 2 bases from V and 8 from J, leaving 18 bases between them. The CDR3 totals 15 residues. The CDR3 here is CASSYKRQALRGYTF. CDR3 in DNA: TGTGCCAGCAGTTACAAGAGACAGGCACTACGCGGCTACACCTTC.

This clonotype was observed a few times. The chain combines TRBV10-3 with TRBJ1-2, with 10 bases aligning to TRBD1. The V and J ends lost 0 bases and 8 bases, in that order; junction bases with no gene match: 9. Germline V gives CDR1 ENHRY, CDR2 SYGVKD. This CDR3 comprises 16 residues. CDR3: CAISESISDRGHGYTF. The CDR3 DNA sequence: TGTGCCATCAGTGAGTCGATTTCCGACAGGGGGCACGGCTACACCTTC.

This clonotype was counted many times. The V gene is TRBV7-2, the J gene TRBJ2-5, with D possibly TRBD2 on 5 matching bases. CDR1 is SGHTA, CDR2 FQGNSA, per germline. The CDR3 runs to 13 residues. V dropped 3 bases and J dropped 2 bases, with 7 bases sitting between them. The CDR3 DNA is TGTGCCAGCAGCTTGCAGCGGCAAGAGACCCAGTACTTC. Translation: CASSLQRQETQYF.

V usage is TRBV12-3 or TRBV12-4 and J usage is TRBJ2-7, with D unclear. This CDR3 comprises 13 residues. V shed 5 bases and J shed 2 bases, with 10 bases lying between them. This CDR3 is CASSRRKAYEQYF. CDR3 DNA sequence: TGTGCCAGCAGTCGGCGTAAAGCCTACGAGCAGTACTTC.